The 26 T cell receptor beta chains below were found in one sample sequenced in a study of blood T cell repertoires in COVID-19. TCRdb's copy holds only in-frame clones and misses some; the assay was immunoSEQ multiplex PCR. The sample contains 150,000 to 190,000 clones, 76% of which appear only once. The sample was peripheral blood. The receptors stem from a woman older than 75 with acute or convalescent COVID-19.

The V call is TRBV13, the J call TRBJ2-7, with 8 bases lining up with TRBD1. With V trimmed by 5 bases and J by 2 bases, 11 bases remained unmatched. Germline assignment: CDR1 PRHDT and CDR2 FYEKMQ (reference sequence). CDR3 length equals 16 residues. As DNA, the CDR3 is TGTGCCAGCAGCCCCCCGGACAGGGTGATAACCTACGAGCAGTACTTC. Translation gives CASSPPDRVITYEQYF.

This clone was seen a handful of times. The chain recombines TRBV19 with TRBJ2-1; the match to TRBD2 covers 11 bases. Unmatched junction bases numbered 6, after V lost 1 base and J lost 1 base. CDR1 and CDR2 from the germline V gene are LNHDA and SQIVND (reference sequence). The length of the CDR3 is 18 residues. CDR3 in DNA: TGTGCCAGTAGTATAGCCCAGGGACTAGCGGTTTCCTACAATGAGCAGTTCTTC. Protein product: CASSIAQGLAVSYNEQFF.

This chain links TRBV4-3 with TRBJ1-1, with no clear D. Trimming removed 4 bases at V and 11 bases at J, with 14 bases between. The CDR3 is 12 amino acids. The germline gives CDR1 LGHNA, CDR2 YSLEER. The DNA of the CDR3 is TGCGCCAGCAGCCTCTCGGGGTATAGCGCTTTCTTT. Translation gives CASSLSGYSAFF.

The rearrangement links TRBV5-1 to TRBJ1-2; 8 nucleotides match TRBD1. The CDR3 covers 13 residues. Trimming cost V 3 bases and J 3 bases; bases outside gene matches: 1. CDR1 is SGHRS and CDR2 is YFSETQ in the germline V gene. CDR3 in amino acids: CASSSTGDYGYTF. The CDR3 nucleotides are TGCGCCAGCAGCTCGACAGGGGACTATGGCTACACCTTC.

The table lists this clone with a count of one. V gene TRBV2 combines with J gene TRBJ2-1; 7 bases map to TRBD1. Per germline, CDR1 SNHLY and CDR2 FYNNEI. This CDR3 spans 14 amino acids. Losses at the gene ends were 4 bases for V and 8 bases for J; bases not matched to a gene: 8. For the CDR3, the DNA is TGTGCCAGCAGTGCGGGCCGACAGGGCTATGAGCAGTTCTTC. Translated: CASSAGRQGYEQFF.

The chain carries TRBV6-1 and TRBJ2-5, with 13 bases fitting TRBD2. Germline CDR1 and CDR2: MNHNS and SASEGT. Trimming removed 4 bases from V and 2 bases from J; junction bases left unmatched: 4. This CDR3 has 16 amino acids. CDR3 nucleotides: TGTGCCAGCAGTGGTCCGGGACTAGCGGGACAAGAGACCCAGTACTTC. Amino acid sequence: CASSGPGLAGQETQYF.

The V gene is TRBV4-2, the J gene TRBJ2-7; D ambiguous. CDR3 size: 19 residues. The germline V and J ends were trimmed by 0 bases and 3 bases, with 24 bases remaining between them. Germline V gene sequence: CDR1 LGHNA, CDR2 YNFKEQ. The chain's CDR3 is CASSQEIPNHGQRHYEQYF. In DNA, the CDR3 is TGTGCCAGCAGCCAAGAAATCCCGAACCATGGGCAGAGACACTACGAGCAGTACTTC.

V is TRBV5-5 and J is TRBJ2-6; D remains unclear. This CDR3 region has 15 residues. Germline V gives CDR1 SGHKS, CDR2 YYEKEE (reference sequence). Trimming left V 0 bases short and J 4 bases short, with 8 bases between. Here the CDR3 reads CASSLASLGANVLTF. The CDR3 DNA is TGTGCCAGCAGCTTGGCCTCGTTGGGGGCCAACGTCCTGACTTTC.

The chain joins TRBV9 to TRBJ2-5, with TRBD1 identical over 9 bases. V shed 4 bases, J shed 2 bases, and the junction held 6 bases outside the gene matches. CDR3 length: 15 residues. CDR1 is SGDLS and CDR2 is YYNGEE in the germline V gene. The CDR3 region has the DNA TGTGCCAGCAGCTTTGACAGGGGGTATCAAGAGACCCAGTACTTC. Translated: CASSFDRGYQETQYF.

This clone has a handful of counts. CDR3 sequence: CASSYSRAYNEQFF. Written as DNA, the CDR3 is TGTGCCAGCAGTTACTCCCGGGCCTACAATGAGCAGTTCTTC. This sequence joins TRBV6-5 and TRBJ2-1, with D hard to call. V dropped 0 bases and J dropped 2 bases, with 5 bases sitting between them. The CDR3 is made up of 14 amino acids. From germline, CDR1 is MNHEY and CDR2 SVGAGI.

This clone has only a few counts. The rearrangement uses TRBV10-3 and TRBJ2-7, with TRBD2 as a possible D gene (7 bases). The CDR3 spans 14 residues. The V end lost 10 bases, the J end lost 0 bases, and 16 bases lay between the germline ends. The V gene's germline CDR1 is ENHRY and CDR2 SYGVKD. The DNA for the CDR3 is TGTGCCAAGGGGGGGGGTTCACCCTCCTACGAGCAGTACTTC. Translating gives CAKGGGSPSYEQYF.

The chain is built from TRBV27 and TRBJ1-1, with D possibly TRBD1 on 5 matching bases. Germline values: CDR1 MNHEY, CDR2 SMNVEV (reference sequence). V lost 5 bases, J lost 5 bases, and 12 bases lay in between. The CDR3 has 13 residues. CDR3 region: CASSLGEGTEAFF. CDR3 in DNA: TGTGCCAGCAGTCTAGGGGAAGGGACTGAAGCTTTCTTT.

This chain uses TRBV12-1 with TRBJ2-7; the table's D call, TRBD2, has no DNA check behind it. TRBV12-1 is an annotated pseudogene. The CDR3 has 15 amino acids. CDR3 sequence reads: CASSLPLAAAYEQYF. The CDR3 DNA is TGTGCCAGCAGCTTACCCCTAGCGGCTGCCTACGAGCAGTACTTC.

V gene TRBV5-4 combines with J gene TRBJ2-1; 9 bases fit TRBD1. This CDR3 has 17 residues. V gave up 4 bases and J gave up 6 bases; unmatched junction bases: 14. Looked up from germline, CDR1 is SGHNT and CDR2 is YYREEE (reference sequence). DNA of the CDR3: TGTGCCAGCAGCCTCGGCGGCACAGGGGGCGGTATCAATGAGCAGTTCTTC. Encoded protein: CASSLGGTGGGINEQFF. The full variable domain, rest sourced from reference TRBV5-4 and TRBJ2-1, is ETGVTQSPTHLIKTRGQQVTLRCSSQSGHNTVSWYQQALGQGPQFIFQYYREEENGRGNFPPRFSGLQFPNYSSELNVNALELDDSALYLCASSLGGTGGGINEQFFGPGTRLTVL.

This chain joins TRBV16 and TRBJ1-2; 7 nucleotides agree with TRBD1. The ends lost 0 bases at V and 8 bases at J; junction bases unmatched: 9. The germline V gene encodes CDR1 KGHSY and CDR2 FQNENV. This CDR3 comprises 15 residues. The CDR3 DNA sequence: TGTGCCAGCAGCCAATCCCTATCAGGGGGTCAGGGCTACACCTTC. Translated: CASSQSLSGGQGYTF.

The chain recombines TRBV10-3 with TRBJ2-1; the D gene is possibly TRBD2 (6 bases). Germline-derived CDR1 and CDR2 are ENHRY and SYGVKD. This CDR3 comprises 13 residues. V gave up 9 bases and J gave up 0 bases, with 9 bases separating them. As DNA, the CDR3 is TGTGCCATTCTCGGGAGCTCCTACAATGAGCAGTTCTTC. Protein sequence: CAILGSSYNEQFF.

The V gene is TRBV18, the J gene TRBJ1-1, with 8 bases aligning to TRBD1. V lost 2 bases, J lost 11 bases, and 19 bases stayed unmatched. CDR1 and CDR2 (germline): KGHSH, LQKENI. The CDR3 has 17 amino acids. CDR3 residues: CASSPLGPGQAIFDAFF. For the CDR3, the DNA is TGTGCCAGCTCACCATTAGGTCCGGGACAGGCTATCTTCGACGCTTTCTTT.

CDR3 coding DNA: TGTGCCAGCAGTGATTCCGGGACAGGGCGGCTCGAGCAGTACTTC. It yields the protein CASSDSGTGRLEQYF. J is TRBJ2-7 and V is TRBV25-1; 9 bases are a match to TRBD1. This CDR3 comprises 15 residues. CDR1 MGHDK and CDR2 SYGVNS come from the germline V gene. V dropped 3 bases and J dropped 6; count of bases not matched to a gene: 9.

This clone was seen only a few times. V is TRBV19 and J is TRBJ1-5; the match to TRBD1 covers 8 bases. J lost 6 bases, V lost 2 bases, and 9 bases had no gene match. In germline, CDR1 is LNHDA, CDR2 SQIVND (reference sequence). The CDR3 has 16 residues. CDR3 sequence reads: CASSIMGQGAAQPQHF. CDR3 DNA sequence: TGTGCCAGTAGTATAATGGGGCAGGGGGCAGCTCAGCCCCAGCATTTT.

The chain is built from TRBV2 and TRBJ2-1; 7 bases map to TRBD2. Per the germline V gene, CDR1 is SNHLY and CDR2 is FYNNEI. This CDR3 region has 14 residues. The V segment lost 6 bases and the J segment 9 bases; nucleotides outside the gene matches: 11. CDR3 amino acids: CASSYTGTNGEQFF. CDR3 nucleotide sequence: TGTGCCAGCAGCTACACCGGGACTAATGGTGAGCAGTTCTTC.

The rearrangement joins TRBV27 to TRBJ1-2; D remains unclear. Germline CDR1 and CDR2: MNHEY and SMNVEV (reference sequence). V was cut by 3 bases and J by 4 bases, with 12 bases left in between. This CDR3 comprises 14 residues. In DNA form, the CDR3 reads TGTGCCAGCAGTTTGCGGAAAAACGGCTATGGCTACACCTTC. Translation: CASSLRKNGYGYTF.

This chain links TRBV13 with TRBJ2-1; 12 positions match TRBD2. V lost 1 base and J lost 8; bases outside the gene matches: 12. Per germline, CDR1 PRHDT and CDR2 FYEKMQ (reference sequence). The CDR3 is made up of 18 amino acids. The CDR3 loop reads CASSLATALAGGPHEQFF. DNA for the CDR3: TGTGCCAGCAGCTTAGCGACAGCTCTAGCGGGGGGGCCCCATGAGCAGTTCTTC.

In DNA form, the CDR3 reads TGTGCCAGCAGCCCCCGGACAGGGGGCAATCAGCCCCAGCATTTT. The encoded protein is CASSPRTGGNQPQHF. The gene calls are TRBV7-6 and TRBJ1-5; TRBD1 matches at 9 bases. This CDR3 region has 15 residues. V shed 5 bases, J shed 2 bases, and the junction held 4 bases outside the gene matches. The germline gives CDR1 SGHVS, CDR2 FNYEAQ.

V is TRBV10-3 and J is TRBJ1-1; D unresolved. Germline V gene sequence: CDR1 ENHRY, CDR2 SYGVKD. The CDR3 has 15 residues. The ends were cut back, 4 bases at V and 0 bases at J, with 12 bases in the middle. CDR3 loop: CAISAHQDLNTEAFF. The CDR3 DNA sequence: TGTGCCATCAGTGCACACCAGGATTTGAACACTGAAGCTTTCTTT.

V gene TRBV6-6 combines with J gene TRBJ1-4; tentative D call: TRBD1 (6 bases). The germline V and J ends were trimmed by 6 bases and 8 bases, with 16 bases remaining between them. The CDR3 has 14 amino acids. Germline CDR1 MNHNY, CDR2 SVGAGI (reference sequence). This CDR3 is CASSIDRNGEKLFF. DNA for the CDR3: TGTGCCAGCAGCATCGACAGGAATGGGGAAAAACTGTTTTTT.

V is TRBV7-3 and J is TRBJ2-2; no definite D call. This CDR3 is 14 amino acids long. Trimming left V 5 bases short and J 1 base short, with 8 bases between. In germline, CDR1 is SGHTA, CDR2 FQGTGA. The CDR3 is CASSRLVNTGELFF. The CDR3 nucleotides are TGTGCCAGCAGCCGGCTAGTGAACACCGGGGAGCTGTTTTTT.